This T cell receptor beta chain is drawn from a study of radiation and T cells in renal cell carcinoma. Regarding time point: blood 4 weeks post-SBRT, at nephrectomy. Indicated treatment: 15 Gy SBRT to primary tumor, nephrectomy 4 weeks later. Nephrectomy followed 15 Gy stereotactic body radiation by 4 weeks. This renal cell carcinoma was of the clear cell type. V trimming: 6 bases; J trimming: 8 bases; junction bases outside the gene matches: 7. Per the germline V gene, CDR1 is MNHEY and CDR2 is SVGAGI. This CDR3 spans 14 amino acids. General study points: Top tumor clonotypes rose in blood 2 weeks post-radiation, then contracted.

Assay: immunoSEQ multiplex PCR; the TCRdb copy retains only in-frame clones and omits some. The sample includes under 200,000 clones, about 88% seen only once; the top ten take about 11%. Concerning this clone: Its antigen is currently unknown.

This chain joins TRBV6-5 and TRBJ1-4; 9 bases are shared with TRBD1. Sequencing used blood, obtained from a patient whose treatment included radiotherapy and nephrectomy. The receptor was isolated from a woman aged 45-65 years with renal cell carcinoma. The CDR3: CASSSGTGREKLFF. CDR3 in DNA: TGTGCCAGCAGCTCCGGGACAGGGAGGGAAAAACTGTTTTTT.